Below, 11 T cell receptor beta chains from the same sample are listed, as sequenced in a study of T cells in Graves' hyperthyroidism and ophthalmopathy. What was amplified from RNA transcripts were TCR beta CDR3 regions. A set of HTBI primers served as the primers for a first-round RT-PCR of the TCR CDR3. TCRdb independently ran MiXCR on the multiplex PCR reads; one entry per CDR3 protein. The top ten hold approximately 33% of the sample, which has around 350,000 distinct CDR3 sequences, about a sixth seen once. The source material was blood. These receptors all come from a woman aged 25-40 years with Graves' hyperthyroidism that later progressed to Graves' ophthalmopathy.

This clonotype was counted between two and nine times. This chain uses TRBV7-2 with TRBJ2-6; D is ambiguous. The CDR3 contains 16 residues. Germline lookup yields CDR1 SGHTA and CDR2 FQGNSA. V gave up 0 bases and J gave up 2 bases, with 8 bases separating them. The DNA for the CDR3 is TGTGCCAGCAGCTTAGCGGTAGGAACTGGGGCCAACGTCCTGACTTTC. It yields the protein CASSLAVGTGANVLTF.

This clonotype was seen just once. This chain's CDR3 is CASIKGAYEQYF. CDR3 sequence (DNA): TGTGCCAGCATCAAGGGGGCCTACGAGCAGTACTTC. The chain links TRBV6-2 or TRBV6-3 to TRBJ2-7; maybe TRBD1 (6 bases). Per germline, CDR1 MNHEY and CDR2 SVGEGT. V was shortened by 7 bases and J by 2 bases, with 9 bases between the two germline ends. The CDR3 runs to 12 residues.

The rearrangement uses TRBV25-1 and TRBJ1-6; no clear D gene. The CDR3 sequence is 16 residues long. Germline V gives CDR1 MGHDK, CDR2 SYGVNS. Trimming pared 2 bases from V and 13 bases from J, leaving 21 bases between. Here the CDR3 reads CASSEVGTFLSSPLHF. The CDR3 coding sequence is TGTGCCAGCAGTGAAGTCGGCACTTTCCTCAGTTCTCCCCTCCACTTT.

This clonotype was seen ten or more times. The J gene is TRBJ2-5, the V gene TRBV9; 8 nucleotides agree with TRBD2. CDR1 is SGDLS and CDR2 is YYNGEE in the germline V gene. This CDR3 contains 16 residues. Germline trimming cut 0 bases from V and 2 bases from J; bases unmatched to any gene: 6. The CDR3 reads CASSVGGLATQETQYF. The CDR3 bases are TGTGCCAGCAGCGTAGGCGGACTAGCCACTCAAGAGACCCAGTACTTC. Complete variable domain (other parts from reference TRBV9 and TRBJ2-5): DSGVTQTPKHLITATGQRVTLRCSPRSGDLSVYWYQQSLDQGLQFLIQYYNGEERAKGNILERFSAQQFPDLHSELNLSSLELGDSALYFCASSVGGLATQETQYFGPGTRLLVL.

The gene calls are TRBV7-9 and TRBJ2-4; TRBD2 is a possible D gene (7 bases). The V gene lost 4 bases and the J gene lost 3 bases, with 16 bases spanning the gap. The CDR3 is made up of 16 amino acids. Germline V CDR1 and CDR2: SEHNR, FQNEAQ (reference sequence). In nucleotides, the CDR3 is TGTGCCAGCAGCTCTGGCCAGGGGAGGGTCAAAAACATTCAGTACTTC. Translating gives CASSSGQGRVKNIQYF.

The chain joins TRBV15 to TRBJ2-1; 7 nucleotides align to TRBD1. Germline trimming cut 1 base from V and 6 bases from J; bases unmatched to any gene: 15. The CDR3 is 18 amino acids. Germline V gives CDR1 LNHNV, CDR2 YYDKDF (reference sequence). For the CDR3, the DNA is TGTGCCACCAGCAGAGGGGGGACAGATTCCTACGTGAGCAATGAGCAGTTCTTC. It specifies CATSRGGTDSYVSNEQFF. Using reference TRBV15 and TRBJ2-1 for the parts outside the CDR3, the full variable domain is DAMVIQNPRYQVTQFGKPVTLSCSQTLNHNVMYWYQQKSSQAPKLLFHYYDKDFNNEADTPDNFQSRRPNTSFCFLDIRSPGLGDTAMYLCATSRGGTDSYVSNEQFFGPGTRLTVL.

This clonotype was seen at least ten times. The CDR3 DNA is TGTGCCATCAGTGACCGAATACAGGTGAACACTGAAGCTTTCTTT. This sequence encodes CAISDRIQVNTEAFF. The chain recombines TRBV10-3 with TRBJ1-1, with D possibly TRBD1 on 5 matching bases. V was trimmed by 3 bases and J by 0 bases, leaving 11 bases between them. The CDR3 extends over 15 amino acids. Germline CDR1 ENHRY, CDR2 SYGVKD.

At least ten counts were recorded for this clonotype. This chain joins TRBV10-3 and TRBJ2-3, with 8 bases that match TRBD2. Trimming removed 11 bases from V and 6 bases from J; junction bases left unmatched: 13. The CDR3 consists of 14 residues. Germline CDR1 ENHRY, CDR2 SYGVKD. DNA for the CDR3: TGTGCCGCCGATCCTGGAGCGGGAGTCGATACGCAGTATTTT. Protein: CAADPGAGVDTQYF.

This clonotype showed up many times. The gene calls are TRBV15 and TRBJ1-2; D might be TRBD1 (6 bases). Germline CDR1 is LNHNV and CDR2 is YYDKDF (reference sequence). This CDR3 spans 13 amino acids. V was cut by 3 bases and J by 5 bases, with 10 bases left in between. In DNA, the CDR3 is TGTGCCACCAGCAGGGAGGGGGTATATGGCTACACCTTC. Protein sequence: CATSREGVYGYTF.

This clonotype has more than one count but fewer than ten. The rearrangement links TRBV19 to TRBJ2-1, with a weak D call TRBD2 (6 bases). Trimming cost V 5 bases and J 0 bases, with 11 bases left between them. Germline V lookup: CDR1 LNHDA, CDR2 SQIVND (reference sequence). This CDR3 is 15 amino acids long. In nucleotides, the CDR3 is TGTGCCAGTAGTCTAAGCGGGTACTCCTACAATGAGCAGTTCTTC. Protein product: CASSLSGYSYNEQFF.

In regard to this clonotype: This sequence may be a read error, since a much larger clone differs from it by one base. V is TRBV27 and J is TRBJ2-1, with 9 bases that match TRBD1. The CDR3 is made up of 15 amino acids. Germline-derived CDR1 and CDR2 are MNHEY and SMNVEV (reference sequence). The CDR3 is CTSSYGQGTYNEQFF. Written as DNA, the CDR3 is TGTACCAGCAGTTATGGACAGGGGACATACAATGAGCAGTTCTTC.